The clone carrying this T cell receptor beta chain was seen many times. Germline V lookup: CDR1 MNHNS, CDR2 SASEGT. The CDR3 consists of 16 residues. The germline V and J ends were trimmed by 1 base and 0 bases, with 12 bases remaining between them. This record belongs to a study of T cells in Graves' hyperthyroidism and ophthalmopathy. Study background: Peripheral blood samples were taken at initial diagnosis, prior to any treatment.

Amplified TCR beta CDR3 regions derived from RNA transcripts. Initially, a first-round RT-PCR of the TCR CDR3 employed the HTBI primer set. Each CDR3 protein gets one entry after TCRdb re-called the multiplex PCR reads with MiXCR. In the table there are some 500,000 distinct CDR3 sequences, 13% to 15% of which are singletons. V gene TRBV6-1 combines with J gene TRBJ1-1; D is possibly TRBD1 (6 bases). Sequenced input: blood. The origin of this receptor is a woman aged 18-29 years with Graves' hyperthyroidism. The CDR3 spells CASSEDRAQMNTEAFF. CDR3 coding DNA: TGTGCCAGCAGTGAAGACAGGGCGCAAATGAACACTGAAGCTTTCTTT.